One T cell receptor (beta chain) is described in this entry. Produced via immunoSEQ multiplex PCR; TCRdb's table is partial and in-frame only. The sample records a few hundred thousand clones, 88% being singletons. This record comes from a study of blood T cell repertoires in COVID-19. Germline-derived CDR1 and CDR2 are MNHEY and SVGEGT. The CDR3 consists of 15 residues. Trimming at V came to 1 base and at J to 2 bases, leaving 3 bases not matched to a gene. The recovered donors of Cohort 3 showed two negative PCRs, clearance, or symptom resolution. The chain uses TRBV6-2 or TRBV6-3 and TRBJ2-3, with TRBD2 matching 7 bases. The sequencing input was PBMCs or T cells enriched from blood (not recorded which). This receptor was obtained from a woman between 18 and 30 years old who had recovered from COVID-19. This CDR3 reads CASSYYLADTDTQYF. In DNA, the CDR3 is TGTGCCAGCAGTTACTACCTAGCGGACACAGATACGCAGTATTTT.